This T cell receptor beta chain comes out of a study of shared clonotypes between healthy human individuals. Study results and caveats: For sorted subsets, rarefaction showed incomplete sequencing despite large depth. A reduction in generation probabilities was seen for non-shared clonotypes relative to those shared by all four donors. The low donor count limited represented genetic and exposure-history diversity. Researchers found naive subsets generally carried larger estimated richness than memory subsets.

This table comes from immunoSEQ multiplex PCR, and its TCRdb copy is limited to in-frame clones, with some not included. The sample holds about 2.3 million clones; 80% to 95% are singletons and the top ten take 0.39%. A note on this clone: Its antigen is currently unknown.

Germline V lookup: CDR1 KGHSH, CDR2 LQKENI. V was cut by 6 bases and J by 2 bases, with 10 bases left in between. The CDR3 loop spans 13 amino acids. Sample: naive CD4+ T cells from PBMCs. This sample's subset: CD45RA+ positively selected. This sequence originates from a young man in good health. Some clones in this sample may be carry-over from other donors' samples. The rearrangement links TRBV18 to TRBJ1-2; D uncertain. The CDR3 region is CASSIQVNYGYTF. For the CDR3, the DNA is TGTGCCAGCTCGATACAAGTAAACTATGGCTACACCTTC. The complete variable domain, with remaining parts taken from reference TRBV18 and TRBJ1-2, reads NAGVMQNPRHLVRRRGQEARLRCSPMKGHSHVYWYRQLPEEGLKFMVYLQKENIIDESGMPKERFSAEFPKEGPSILRIQQVVRGDSAAYFCASSIQVNYGYTFGSGTRLTVV.